This TCR beta chain stems from a study of blood T cell repertoires in COVID-19. Here immunoSEQ multiplex PCR was the method, and the copy in TCRdb shows in-frame clones only, minus some. The sample carries around 46,000 clones, over 80% recorded once. Per the germline V gene, CDR1 is SQVTM and CDR2 is ANQGSEA. The CDR3 has 11 residues. V was shortened by 3 bases and J by 6 bases, with 8 bases between the two germline ends. Input material: peripheral blood. The chain joins TRBV29-1 to TRBJ1-2; TRBD1 is a possible D gene (6 bases). The clonotype originates from a woman of 80 years or more with COVID-19, enrolled during active disease. The CDR3 DNA follows: TGCAGCGTTGATACAGGGAATGGCTACACCTTC. It encodes CSVDTGNGYTF.